This passage covers 23 T cell receptor beta chains from one sample sequenced in a study of Graves' ophthalmopathy and Graves' hyperthyroidism. Amplification targeted the TCR beta CDR3 regions, with RNA transcripts as the source material. The first round was an RT-PCR with HTBI primers, and the second round was a multiplex PCR. MiXCR, applied by TCRdb to the multiplex PCR reads, yields one record per CDR3 protein. The sample records roughly 1.1 million distinct CDR3 sequences, 35% to 40% being singletons. Sequencing was performed on peripheral blood or thyroid tissue (not recorded which). These receptors were collected from an adult man with Graves' hyperthyroidism.

There are many counts of this clonotype. V is TRBV13 and J is TRBJ2-5, with a possible D match to TRBD1 (7 bases). Per the germline V gene, CDR1 is PRHDT and CDR2 is FYEKMQ (reference sequence). The CDR3 is 15 amino acids. Between the trimmed V and J ends, which lost 5 bases and 7 bases, there was a span of 20 bases. The CDR3 nucleotides are TGTGCCAGCAGCCCCCAGGGGGGCGCGGAAACGACCCAGTACTTC. The encoded protein is CASSPQGGAETTQYF.

This chain links TRBV4-1 with TRBJ1-5, with D possibly TRBD1 on 6 matching bases. The CDR3 runs to 16 residues. V was trimmed by 1 base and J by 2 bases, leaving 12 bases between them. The germline V gene has CDR1 MGHRA and CDR2 YSYEKL. CDR3 amino acids: CASSQVQGVGNQPQHF. The CDR3 DNA reads TGCGCCAGCAGCCAAGTACAGGGTGTGGGCAATCAGCCCCAGCATTTT.

The rearrangement joins TRBV9 to TRBJ1-1; tentatively, D is TRBD1 (6 bases). Germline values: CDR1 SGDLS, CDR2 YYNGEE. V lost 4 bases and J 4 bases, leaving 17 bases between the germline ends. The CDR3 has 15 residues. CDR3: CASSPSTQGGTEAFF. The CDR3 DNA is TGTGCCAGCAGCCCATCCACACAGGGCGGCACTGAAGCTTTCTTT.

This clonotype occurred many times. This chain links TRBV29-1 with TRBJ1-2; perhaps TRBD1 as D (5 bases). The CDR3 sequence is 14 residues long. Germline CDR1 is SQVTM and CDR2 is ANQGSEA. Trimming cost V 7 bases and J 2 bases, with 17 bases left between them. CDR3 residues: CSGGEGLGNYGYTF. CDR3 nucleotides: TGCAGCGGGGGTGAGGGACTGGGGAACTATGGCTACACCTTC. The full variable domain, in which reference TRBV29-1 and TRBJ1-2 provide the parts outside the CDR3, is SAVISQKPSRDICQRGTSLTIQCQVDSQVTMMFWYRQQPGQSLTLIATANQGSEATYESGFVIDKFPISRPNLTFSTLTVSNMSPEDSSIYLCSGGEGLGNYGYTFGSGTRLTVV.

Concerning this clonotype: A clone one base away is much larger, so this may be a read error. The J gene is TRBJ2-6, the V gene TRBV18; D gene ambiguous. The CDR3 length is 15 residues. Germline V gene data show CDR1 as KGHSH and CDR2 as LQKENI. The CDR3 reads CANSPLPSGANVLTF. CDR3 DNA: TGTGCCAACTCACCATTGCCCTCTGGGGCCAACGTCCTGACTTTC.

Concerning this clonotype: A much larger clone lies a single base off, so this may be a read error. The rearrangement uses TRBV5-5 and TRBJ1-5, with D unresolved. V was clipped by 2 bases and J by 7 bases, with 10 bases between them. The CDR3 is 13 amino acids. Germline-derived CDR1 and CDR2 are SGHKS and YYEKEE (reference sequence). CDR3 DNA sequence: TGTGCCAGCAGCTTCCGACACTTACAGCCCCAGCATTTT. Encoded protein: CASSFRHLQPQHF. The complete variable domain, with remaining parts taken from reference TRBV5-5 and TRBJ1-5, reads DAGVTQSPTHLIKTRGQQVTLRCSPISGHKSVSWYQQVLGQGPQFIFQYYEKEERGRGNFPDRFSARQFPNYSSELNVNALLLGDSALYLCASSFRHLQPQHFGDGTRLSIL.

This clonotype was counted many times. This sequence joins TRBV20-1 and TRBJ1-5; D is perhaps TRBD1 (6 bases). Trimming took 6 bases from V and 6 from J, leaving 15 bases between them. Germline CDR1 DFQATT, CDR2 SNEGSKA (reference sequence). This CDR3 region has 13 residues. CDR3 protein: CSARDTRSQPQHF. The CDR3 DNA is TGCAGTGCGCGGGACACCAGATCTCAGCCCCAGCATTTT.

This clonotype was counted once. This chain connects TRBV10-3 to TRBJ1-1; D is perhaps TRBD1 (6 bases). Germline V CDR1 and CDR2: ENHRY, SYGVKD. This CDR3 spans 16 amino acids. Trimming removed 2 bases from V and 1 base from J, with 14 bases in between. CDR3 coding DNA: TGTGCCATCAGTGAGGTCCCGGGACAAAAGAACACTGAAGCTTTCTTT. It is translated as CAISEVPGQKNTEAFF.

This clonotype has a count of ten or more. This chain connects TRBV12-3 or TRBV12-4 to TRBJ1-4; no firm D call. The V and J ends lost 1 base and 8 bases respectively, with 5 bases between them. CDR3 length: 12 amino acids. CDR3 sequence (DNA): TGTGCCAGCAGTTTAGTGGCGGAAAAACTGTTTTTT. This translates into CASSLVAEKLFF.

V is TRBV12-3 or TRBV12-4 and J is TRBJ1-2; 10 bases map to TRBD1. CDR3 length: 14 residues. With V trimmed by 5 bases and J by 8 bases, 8 bases remained unmatched. CDR3 sequence reads: CASSRGDRGVGYTF. In nucleotides, the CDR3 is TGTGCCAGCAGTCGAGGGGACAGGGGAGTCGGCTACACCTTC.

This clonotype was recorded many times. This chain joins TRBV5-1 and TRBJ2-7; tentative D call: TRBD1 (5 bases). This CDR3 contains 14 residues. CDR1 is SGHRS, CDR2 YFSETQ, per germline. Trimming removed 0 bases at V and 2 bases at J, with 9 bases between. CDR3: CASSLVVRAYEQYF. The CDR3 region has the DNA TGCGCCAGCAGCTTGGTTGTCAGGGCCTACGAGCAGTACTTC.

The chain combines TRBV9 with TRBJ2-2; D gene uncertain. V shed 3 bases and J shed 5 bases, with 11 bases lying between them. The CDR3 has 14 residues. CDR1 and CDR2 (germline): SGDLS, YYNGEE. The CDR3 DNA is TGTGCCAGCAGCGAAGCCAGCGTTACCGGGGAGCTGTTTTTT. Amino acid sequence: CASSEASVTGELFF.

This clonotype was seen only once. The V call is TRBV6-1, the J call TRBJ1-5; D gene unclear. The CDR3 has 15 amino acids. Germline loops: CDR1 MNHNS, CDR2 SASEGT. The V end was cut by 6 bases, the J end by 0 bases, with 12 bases between. The CDR3 spells CASSLKSDSNQPQHF. Here the CDR3 DNA reads TGTGCCAGCAGCCTAAAGTCCGATAGCAATCAGCCCCAGCATTTT.

The rearrangement joins TRBV7-9 to TRBJ1-6, with D possibly matching TRBD1 (5 bases). The V end lost 5 bases, the J end lost 5 bases, and 10 bases lay between the germline ends. Germline-derived CDR1 and CDR2 are SEHNR and FQNEAQ (reference sequence). CDR3 length equals 14 residues. Here the CDR3 reads CASSPGANNSPLHF. The CDR3 DNA reads TGTGCCAGCAGCCCCGGGGCAAATAATTCACCCCTCCACTTT.

The rearrangement links TRBV6-5 to TRBJ1-1; perhaps TRBD1 as D (5 bases). This CDR3 has 16 residues. In germline, CDR1 is MNHEY, CDR2 SVGAGI. The germline V and J ends were trimmed by 2 bases and 0 bases, with 13 bases remaining between them. The CDR3 DNA reads TGTGCCAGCAGTTACCCAACCAAGGGGATGAACACTGAAGCTTTCTTT. This translates into CASSYPTKGMNTEAFF.

This clonotype was detected ten times or more. V gene TRBV29-1 combines with J gene TRBJ2-2, with TRBD1 identical over 8 bases. Trimming at V came to 4 bases and at J to 7 bases, leaving 8 bases not matched to a gene. Looked up from germline, CDR1 is SQVTM and CDR2 is ANQGSEA. The CDR3 has 14 residues. The CDR3 region is CSVAWQGASGELFF. In DNA form, the CDR3 reads TGCAGCGTTGCATGGCAGGGGGCGAGCGGGGAGCTGTTTTTT.

The chain is built from TRBV10-3 and TRBJ1-3, with D hard to call. This CDR3 is 11 amino acids long. Germline CDR1 and CDR2: ENHRY and SYGVKD. Trimming cost V 6 bases and J 7 bases, with 7 bases left between them. The chain's CDR3 is CAIRGRNTIYF. As DNA, the CDR3 is TGTGCCATCAGAGGGAGGAACACCATATATTTT.

This clonotype has just a few counts. The genes are TRBV4-1 and TRBJ2-7; D is perhaps TRBD1 (5 bases). Germline V gene lookup returns CDR1 MGHRA and CDR2 YSYEKL. The CDR3 is 15 amino acids. Trimming pared 0 bases from V and 2 bases from J, leaving 11 bases between. CDR3 in amino acids: CASSQDGADAYEQYF. The CDR3 DNA is TGCGCCAGCAGCCAAGATGGGGCAGATGCCTACGAGCAGTACTTC.

This chain uses TRBV5-1 with TRBJ2-5; 10 bases match TRBD2. This CDR3 has 17 amino acids. CDR1 SGHRS and CDR2 YFSETQ come from the germline V gene. The J segment lost 2 bases and the V segment lost 3 bases, leaving 10 bases of the junction unmatched. CDR3 in DNA: TGCGCCAGCAGCTGGGTTTCTAGCGGGAGCCTTCAAGAGACCCAGTACTTC. Its translation is CASSWVSSGSLQETQYF.

The chain employs TRBV7-7 and TRBJ2-5; D is unresolved. CDR1 is SSHAT and CDR2 is FNYEAQ in the germline V gene (reference sequence). V dropped 2 bases and J dropped 9 bases, with 13 bases sitting between them. CDR3 size: 13 residues. CDR3 protein: CASSLLTETAQYF. The CDR3 DNA sequence: TGTGCCAGCAGCTTACTTACAGAAACGGCCCAGTACTTC.

CDR3 loop: CASSQGTGGFTRSPLHF. The CDR3 nucleotides read TGTGCCAGCAGCCAAGGGACAGGGGGCTTCACGAGGTCACCCCTCCACTTT. The gene calls are TRBV11-2 and TRBJ1-6; 12 nucleotides line up with TRBD1. The CDR3 contains 17 residues. The germline V gene encodes CDR1 SGHAT and CDR2 FQNNGV. Losses at the gene ends were 5 bases for V and 10 bases for J; bases not matched to a gene: 12.

The chain combines TRBV15 with TRBJ1-2, with D perhaps matching TRBD1 (5 bases). Trimming cost V 0 bases and J 0 bases, with 11 bases left between them. The germline gives CDR1 LNHNV, CDR2 YYDKDF (reference sequence). The CDR3 length is 16 residues. CDR3 loop: CATSREGGSANYGYTF. The CDR3 DNA is TGTGCCACCAGCAGAGAGGGGGGATCTGCTAACTATGGCTACACCTTC.

The gene calls are TRBV5-1 and TRBJ1-1, with D perhaps matching TRBD1 (6 bases). The germline gives CDR1 SGHRS, CDR2 YFSETQ. Trimming removed 5 bases from V and 6 bases from J, with 20 bases in between. This CDR3 has 15 residues. In nucleotides, the CDR3 is TGCGCCAGCAGTACTAGGACAGCCTCCTACTCTGAAGCTTTCTTT. The encoded protein is CASSTRTASYSEAFF.